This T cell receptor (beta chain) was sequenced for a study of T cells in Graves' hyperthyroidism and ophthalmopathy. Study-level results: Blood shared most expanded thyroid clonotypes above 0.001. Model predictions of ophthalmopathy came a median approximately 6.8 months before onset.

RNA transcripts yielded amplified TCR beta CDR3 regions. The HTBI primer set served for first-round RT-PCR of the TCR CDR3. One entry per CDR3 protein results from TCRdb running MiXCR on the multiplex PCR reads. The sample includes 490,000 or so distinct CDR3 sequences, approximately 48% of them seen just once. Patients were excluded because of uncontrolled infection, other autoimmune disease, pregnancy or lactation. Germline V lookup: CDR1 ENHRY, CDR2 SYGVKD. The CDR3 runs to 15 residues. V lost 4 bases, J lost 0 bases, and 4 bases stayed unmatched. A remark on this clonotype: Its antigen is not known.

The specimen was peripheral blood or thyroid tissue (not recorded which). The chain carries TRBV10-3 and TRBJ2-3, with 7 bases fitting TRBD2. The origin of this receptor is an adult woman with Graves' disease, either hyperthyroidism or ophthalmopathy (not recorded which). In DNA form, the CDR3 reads TGTGCCATCAGTGGTCTAGCGGAAAGCACAGATACGCAGTATTTT. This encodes CAISGLAESTDTQYF.